This is a list of T cell receptor beta chains from one sample in a study of T cell repertoires in cytomegalovirus infection. TCRdb itself ran the reads through MiXCR, one entry per CDR3 protein. This sample has a few hundred thousand distinct CDR3 sequences; about 17% occur once, and the top ten carry less than 50%. The sequenced sample was CD8+ T cells from PBMCs. The receptors come from a human donor in good health (CMV status not recorded). Some clones in this sample may be carry-over from other donors' samples. Each CDR3 is given with its conserved first and last residue. D genes are given only for firm matches. The size of a clone is reported for some rows only, either as once, few or many, or as a class for expanded clones.

D	size	V	J	CDR3	DNA
NA	NA	TRBV4-1	TRBJ2-7	CASSQAVTGNEQYF	TGCGCCAGCAGCCAAGCGGTCACAGGGAACGAGCAGTACTTC
NA	many	TRBV6-5	TRBJ1-6	CASSYGIIAPLHF	TGTGCCAGCAGTTACGGGATCATCGCACCCCTCCACTTT
NA	many	TRBV7-2	TRBJ2-3	CASSWSTSSTDTQYF	TGTGCCAGCAGCTGGTCGACAAGTAGCACAGATACGCAGTATTTT
NA	many	TRBV12-3/TRBV12-4	TRBJ2-7	CASSFPKAQGAVAYEQYF	TGTGCCAGCAGTTTCCCCAAGGCCCAGGGCGCAGTGGCGTACGAGCAGTACTTC
NA	many	TRBV7-8	TRBJ1-4	CASSNDGDGELFF	TGTGCCAGCAGCAACGACGGGGATGGGGAACTGTTTTTT
NA	many	TRBV7-2	TRBJ2-5	CASSPDPQETQYF	TGTGCCAGCAGCCCAGACCCCCAAGAGACCCAGTACTTC
NA	NA	TRBV29-1	TRBJ2-5	CSVEDWSRGRKTQYF	TGCAGCGTTGAAGATTGGAGTCGGGGGCGCAAGACCCAGTACTTC
NA	NA	TRBV2	TRBJ2-7	CASSEGATGYYEQYF	TGTGCCAGCAGTGAAGGGGCGACAGGATACTACGAGCAGTACTTC
NA	few	TRBV7-3	TRBJ2-2	CASSLLYTGELFF	TGTGCCAGCAGCTTACTATACACCGGGGAGCTGTTTTTT
NA	NA	TRBV20-1	TRBJ1-2	CSARPRQRANYGYTF	TGCAGTGCTAGACCCCGACAGAGAGCTAACTATGGCTACACCTTC
NA	NA	TRBV28	TRBJ1-5	CASTPGEGYNQPQHF	TGTGCCAGCACCCCAGGTGAAGGTTACAATCAGCCCCAGCATTTT
TRBD1	many	TRBV7-8	TRBJ2-1	CASSFPRSGQGISYNEQFF	TGTGCCAGCAGCTTCCCCAGGTCGGGACAGGGCATCTCCTACAATGAGCAGTTCTTC
TRBD2	few	TRBV14	TRBJ2-1	CASSQVSGGANEQFF	TGTGCCAGCAGCCAAGTGAGCGGGGGGGCCAATGAGCAGTTCTTC
NA	many	TRBV12-3/TRBV12-4	TRBJ2-1	CASSRTERNEQFF	TGTGCCAGCAGTCGGACAGAGCGTAATGAGCAGTTCTTC
NA	few	TRBV6-2/TRBV6-3	TRBJ1-1	CASVEGMNTEAFF	TGTGCCAGCGTGGAGGGGATGAACACTGAAGCTTTCTTT
NA	many	TRBV9	TRBJ2-1	CASSASGEWVSSYNEQFF	TGTGCCAGCAGCGCTTCAGGGGAGTGGGTCTCATCCTACAATGAGCAGTTCTTC